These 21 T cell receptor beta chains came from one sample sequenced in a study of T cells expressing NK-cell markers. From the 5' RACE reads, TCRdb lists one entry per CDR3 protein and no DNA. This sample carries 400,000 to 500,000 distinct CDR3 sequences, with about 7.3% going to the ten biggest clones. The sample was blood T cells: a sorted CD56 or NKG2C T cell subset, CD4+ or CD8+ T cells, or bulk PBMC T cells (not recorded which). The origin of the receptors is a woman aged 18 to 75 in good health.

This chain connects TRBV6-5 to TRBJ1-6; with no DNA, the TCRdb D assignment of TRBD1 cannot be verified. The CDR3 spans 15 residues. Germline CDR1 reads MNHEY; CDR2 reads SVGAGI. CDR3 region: CASSYSEGGSSPLHF.

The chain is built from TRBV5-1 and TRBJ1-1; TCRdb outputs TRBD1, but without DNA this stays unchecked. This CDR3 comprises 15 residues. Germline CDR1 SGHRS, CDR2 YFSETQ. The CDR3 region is CASSGRTGGNTEAFF. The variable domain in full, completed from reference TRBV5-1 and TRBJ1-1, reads KAGVTQTPRYLIKTRGQQVTLSCSPISGHRSVSWYQQTPGQGLQFLFEYFSETQRNKGNFPGRFSGRQFSNSRSEMNVSTLELGDSALYLCASSGRTGGNTEAFFGQGTRLTVV.

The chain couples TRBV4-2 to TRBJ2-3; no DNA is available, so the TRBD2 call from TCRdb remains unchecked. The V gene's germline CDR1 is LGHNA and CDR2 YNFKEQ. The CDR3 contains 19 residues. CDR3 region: CASSRGRRGSQDLTDTQYF.

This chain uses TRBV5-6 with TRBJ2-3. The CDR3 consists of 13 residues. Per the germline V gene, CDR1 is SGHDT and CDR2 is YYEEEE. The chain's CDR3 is CASSSYSGDTQYF.

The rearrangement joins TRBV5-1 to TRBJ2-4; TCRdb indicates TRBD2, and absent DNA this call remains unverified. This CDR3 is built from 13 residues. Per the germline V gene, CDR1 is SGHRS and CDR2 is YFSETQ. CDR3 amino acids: CASSPSSPNIQYF.

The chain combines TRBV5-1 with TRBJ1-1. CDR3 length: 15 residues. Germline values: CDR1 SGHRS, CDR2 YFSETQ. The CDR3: CASSLVGQANTEAFF.

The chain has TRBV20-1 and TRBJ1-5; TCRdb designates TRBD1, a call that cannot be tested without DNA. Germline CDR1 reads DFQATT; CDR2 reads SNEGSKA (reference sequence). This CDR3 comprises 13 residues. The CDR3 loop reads CSANTGANQPQHF.

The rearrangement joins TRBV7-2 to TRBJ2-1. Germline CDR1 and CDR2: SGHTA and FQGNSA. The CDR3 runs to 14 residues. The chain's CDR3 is CASSLGPGWDEQFF. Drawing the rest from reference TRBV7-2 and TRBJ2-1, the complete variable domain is GAGVSQSPSNKVTEKGKDVELRCDPISGHTALYWYRQSLGQGLEFLIYFQGNSAPDKSGLPSDRFSAERTGGSVSTLTIQRTQQEDSAVYLCASSLGPGWDEQFFGPGTRLTVL.

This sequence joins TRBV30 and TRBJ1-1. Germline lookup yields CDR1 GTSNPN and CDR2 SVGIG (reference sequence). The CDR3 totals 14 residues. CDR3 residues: CAWSVSSVNTEAFF.

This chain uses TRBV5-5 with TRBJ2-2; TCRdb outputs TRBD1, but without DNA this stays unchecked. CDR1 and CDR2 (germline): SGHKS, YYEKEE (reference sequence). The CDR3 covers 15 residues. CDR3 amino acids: CASSSRTGLAGELFF.

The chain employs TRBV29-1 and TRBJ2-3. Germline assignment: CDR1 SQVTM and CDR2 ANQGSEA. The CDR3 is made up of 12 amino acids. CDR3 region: CSVGEPADTQYF.

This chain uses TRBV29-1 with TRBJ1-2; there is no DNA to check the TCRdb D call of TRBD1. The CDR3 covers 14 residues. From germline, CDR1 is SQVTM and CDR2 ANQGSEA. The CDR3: CSVVRQGLNYGYTF.

CDR3 protein: CASSPGLSGANVLTF. The chain couples TRBV27 to TRBJ2-6; TCRdb names TRBD2, which stays unverified in the absence of DNA. The CDR3 totals 15 residues. From germline, CDR1 is MNHEY and CDR2 SMNVEV (reference sequence).

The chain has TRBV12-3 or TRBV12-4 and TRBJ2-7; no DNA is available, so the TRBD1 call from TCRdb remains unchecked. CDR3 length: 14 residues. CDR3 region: CASSFRGRGYEQYF.

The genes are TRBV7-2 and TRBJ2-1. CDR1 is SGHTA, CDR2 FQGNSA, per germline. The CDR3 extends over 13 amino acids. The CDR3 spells CASSFSQYNEQFF.

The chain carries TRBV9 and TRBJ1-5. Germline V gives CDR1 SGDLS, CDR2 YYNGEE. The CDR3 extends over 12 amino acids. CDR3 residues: CASSVEYGPQHF.

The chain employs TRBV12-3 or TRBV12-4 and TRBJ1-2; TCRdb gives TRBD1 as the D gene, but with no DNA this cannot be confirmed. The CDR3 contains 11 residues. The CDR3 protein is CASSSGVGYTF.

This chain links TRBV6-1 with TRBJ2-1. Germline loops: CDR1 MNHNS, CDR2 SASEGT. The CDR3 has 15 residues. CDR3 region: CASSVGSNAYNEQFF.

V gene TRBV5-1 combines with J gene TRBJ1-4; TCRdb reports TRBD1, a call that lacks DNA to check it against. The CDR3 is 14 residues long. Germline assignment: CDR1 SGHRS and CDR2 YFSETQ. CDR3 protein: CASSWTGSNEKLFF.

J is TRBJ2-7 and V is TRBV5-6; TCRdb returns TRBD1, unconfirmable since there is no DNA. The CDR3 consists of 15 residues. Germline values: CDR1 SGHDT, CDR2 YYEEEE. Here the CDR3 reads CASSLRQGKFYEQYF.

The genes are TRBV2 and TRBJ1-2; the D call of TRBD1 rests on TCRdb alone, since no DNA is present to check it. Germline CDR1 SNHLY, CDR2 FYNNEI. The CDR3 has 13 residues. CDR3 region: CATTGDGVSGYTF.